These 2 T cell receptor beta chains came from one sample sequenced in a study of CD8 T cells in ankylosing spondylitis. In TCRdb, the 5' RACE reads were re-called with MiXCR into one record per CDR3 protein. Here the sample spans about 500,000 distinct CDR3 sequences, approximately 5.3% being singletons. Study outcomes and limitations: Typical of ankylosing spondylitis blood, it appeared, was a TCR beta motif of eight highly homologous variants.

These TCRs' antigens remain unknown. The specimen was blood, either unsorted or a sorted T cell fraction (not recorded which). Every receptor here comes from a male donor with ankylosing spondylitis.

This clonotype was recorded at least ten times. The gene calls are TRBV10-3 and TRBJ2-1; 7 nucleotides line up with TRBD1. With V trimmed by 2 bases and J by 15 bases, 4 bases remained unmatched. The CDR3 loop spans 11 amino acids. Germline values: CDR1 ENHRY, CDR2 SYGVKD. For the CDR3, the DNA is TGTGCCATCAGTGAGGGGGCAGGGGGGTTCTTC. It translates to CAISEGAGGFF.

There are many counts of this clonotype. The J gene is TRBJ2-1, the V gene TRBV20-1, with D possibly TRBD1 on 6 matching bases. This CDR3 comprises 15 residues. Looked up from germline, CDR1 is DFQATT and CDR2 is SNEGSKA (reference sequence). Trimming removed 6 bases at V and 0 bases at J, with 15 bases between. The chain's CDR3 is CSAPRGPSSYNEQFF. Written as DNA, the CDR3 is TGCAGTGCCCCCAGGGGCCCGAGCTCCTACAATGAGCAGTTCTTC.